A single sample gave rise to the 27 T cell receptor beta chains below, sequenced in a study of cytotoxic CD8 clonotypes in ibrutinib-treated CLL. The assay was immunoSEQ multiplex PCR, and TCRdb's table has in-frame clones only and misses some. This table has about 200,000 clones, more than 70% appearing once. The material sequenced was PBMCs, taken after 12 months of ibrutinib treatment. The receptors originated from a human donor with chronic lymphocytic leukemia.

CDR3 DNA: TGTGCCAGCAGCTTGCGACAGGGGATAGAGACCCAGTACTTC. Translation: CASSLRQGIETQYF. The rearrangement joins TRBV11-2 to TRBJ2-5; TRBD1 agrees at 8 bases. V gave up 3 bases and J gave up 4 bases; unmatched junction bases: 4. Germline-derived CDR1 and CDR2 are SGHAT and FQNNGV. The CDR3 is 14 amino acids.

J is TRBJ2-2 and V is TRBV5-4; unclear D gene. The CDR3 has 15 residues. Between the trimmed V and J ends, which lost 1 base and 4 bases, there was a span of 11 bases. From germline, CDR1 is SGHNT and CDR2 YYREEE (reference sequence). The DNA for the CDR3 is TGTGCCAGCAGCTTGAGGACGATGGGCACCGGGGAGCTGTTTTTT. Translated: CASSLRTMGTGELFF.

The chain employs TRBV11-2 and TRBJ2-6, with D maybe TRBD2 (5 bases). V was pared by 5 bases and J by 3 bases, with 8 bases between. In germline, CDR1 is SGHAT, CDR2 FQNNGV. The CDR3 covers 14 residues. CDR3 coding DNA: TGTGCCAGCAGCCCCCGGGGTGGGGCCAACGTCCTGACTTTC. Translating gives CASSPRGGANVLTF. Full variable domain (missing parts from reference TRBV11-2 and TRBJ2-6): EAGVAQSPRYKIIEKRQSVAFWCNPISGHATLYWYQQILGQGPKLLIQFQNNGVVDDSQLPKDRFSAERLKGVDSTLKIQPAKLEDSAVYLCASSPRGGANVLTFGAGSRLTVL.

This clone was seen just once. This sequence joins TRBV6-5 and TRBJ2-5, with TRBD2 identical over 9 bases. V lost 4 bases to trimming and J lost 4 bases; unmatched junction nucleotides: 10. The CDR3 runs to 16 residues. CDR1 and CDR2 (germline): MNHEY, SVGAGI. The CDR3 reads CASSLRREGRRETQYF. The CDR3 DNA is TGTGCCAGCAGTTTGCGGCGGGAGGGCCGTCGAGAGACCCAGTACTTC.

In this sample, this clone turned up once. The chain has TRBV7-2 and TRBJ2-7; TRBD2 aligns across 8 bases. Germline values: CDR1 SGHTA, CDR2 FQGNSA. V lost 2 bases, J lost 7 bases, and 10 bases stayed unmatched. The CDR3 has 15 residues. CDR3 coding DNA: TGTGCCAGCAGCTTAATGGCGGGGGGACCTAGGGAGCAGTACTTC. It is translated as CASSLMAGGPREQYF.

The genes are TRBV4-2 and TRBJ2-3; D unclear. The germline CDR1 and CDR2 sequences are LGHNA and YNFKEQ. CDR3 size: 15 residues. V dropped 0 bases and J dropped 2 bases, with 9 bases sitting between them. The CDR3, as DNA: TGTGCCAGCAGCCAAGAGGGCCGGACCACAGATACGCAGTATTTT. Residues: CASSQEGRTTDTQYF.

CDR3 sequence (DNA): TGTGCCAGCAGCACCGGGACTAGCGGGGGGGTAAGGGAGACCCAGTACTTC. Protein: CASSTGTSGGVRETQYF. The chain employs TRBV5-4 and TRBJ2-5, with TRBD2 matching over 16 bases. In germline, CDR1 is SGHNT, CDR2 YYREEE (reference sequence). V gave up 4 bases and J gave up 5 bases; unmatched junction bases: 8. This CDR3 is 17 amino acids long.

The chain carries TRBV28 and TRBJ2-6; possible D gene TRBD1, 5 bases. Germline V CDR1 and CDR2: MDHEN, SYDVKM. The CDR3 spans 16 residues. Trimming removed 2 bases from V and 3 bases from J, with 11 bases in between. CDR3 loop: CASSLMGQVGANVLTF. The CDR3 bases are TGTGCCAGCAGTTTAATGGGGCAGGTTGGGGCCAACGTCCTGACTTTC. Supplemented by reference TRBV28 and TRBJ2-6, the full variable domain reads DVKVTQSSRYLVKRTGEKVFLECVQDMDHENMFWYRQDPGLGLRLIYFSYDVKMKEKGDIPEGYSVSREKKERFSLILESASTNQTSMYLCASSLMGQVGANVLTFGAGSRLTVL.

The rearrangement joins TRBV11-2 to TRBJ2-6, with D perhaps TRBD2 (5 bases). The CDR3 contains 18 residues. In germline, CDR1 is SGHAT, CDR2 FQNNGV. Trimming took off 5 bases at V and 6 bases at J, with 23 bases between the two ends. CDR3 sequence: CASSQRGLLRTQANVLTF. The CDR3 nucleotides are TGTGCCAGCAGCCAACGGGGATTATTACGGACCCAGGCCAACGTCCTGACTTTC.

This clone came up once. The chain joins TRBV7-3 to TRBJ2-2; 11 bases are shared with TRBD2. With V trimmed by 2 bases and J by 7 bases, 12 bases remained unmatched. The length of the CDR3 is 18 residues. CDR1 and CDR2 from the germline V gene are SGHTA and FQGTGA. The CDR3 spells CASSLLLAGAWNHGELFF. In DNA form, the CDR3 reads TGTGCCAGCAGCTTACTACTAGCGGGGGCCTGGAACCACGGGGAGCTGTTTTTT.

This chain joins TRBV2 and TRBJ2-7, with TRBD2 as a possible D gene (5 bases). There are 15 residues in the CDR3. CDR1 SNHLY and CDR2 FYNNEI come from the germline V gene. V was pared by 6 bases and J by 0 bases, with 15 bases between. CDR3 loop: CASRVAPMSSYEQYF. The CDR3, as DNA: TGTGCCAGCAGGGTAGCGCCTATGAGCTCCTACGAGCAGTACTTC.

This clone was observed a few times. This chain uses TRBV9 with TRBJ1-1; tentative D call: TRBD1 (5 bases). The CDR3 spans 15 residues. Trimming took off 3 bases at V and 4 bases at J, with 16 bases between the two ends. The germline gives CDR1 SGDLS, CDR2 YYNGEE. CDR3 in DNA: TGTGCCAGCAGCGGGCAGGGAGATGGTTTCACTGAAGCTTTCTTT. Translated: CASSGQGDGFTEAFF.

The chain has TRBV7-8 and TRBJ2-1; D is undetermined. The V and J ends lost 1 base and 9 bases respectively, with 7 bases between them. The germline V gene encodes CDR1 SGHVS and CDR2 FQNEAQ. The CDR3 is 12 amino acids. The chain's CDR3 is CASSLGGGEQFF. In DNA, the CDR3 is TGTGCCAGCAGCTTAGGTGGCGGTGAGCAGTTCTTC.

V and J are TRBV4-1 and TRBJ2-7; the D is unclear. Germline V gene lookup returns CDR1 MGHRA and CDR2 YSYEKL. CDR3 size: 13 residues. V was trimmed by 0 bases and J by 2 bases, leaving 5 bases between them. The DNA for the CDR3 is TGCGCCAGCAGCCAAGACCAGCCCTACGAGCAGTACTTC. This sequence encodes CASSQDQPYEQYF.

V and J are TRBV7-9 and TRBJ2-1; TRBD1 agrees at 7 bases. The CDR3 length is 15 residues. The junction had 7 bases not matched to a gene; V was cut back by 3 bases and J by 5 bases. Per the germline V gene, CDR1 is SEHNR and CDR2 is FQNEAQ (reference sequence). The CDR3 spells CASSLFGTDDNEQFF. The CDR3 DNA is TGTGCCAGCAGCTTGTTCGGGACAGATGACAATGAGCAGTTCTTC. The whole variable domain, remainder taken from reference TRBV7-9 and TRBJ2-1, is DTGVSQNPRHKITKRGQNVTFRCDPISEHNRLYWYRQTLGQGPEFLTYFQNEAQLEKSRLLSDRFSAERPKGSFSTLEIQRTEQGDSAMYLCASSLFGTDDNEQFFGPGTRLTVL.

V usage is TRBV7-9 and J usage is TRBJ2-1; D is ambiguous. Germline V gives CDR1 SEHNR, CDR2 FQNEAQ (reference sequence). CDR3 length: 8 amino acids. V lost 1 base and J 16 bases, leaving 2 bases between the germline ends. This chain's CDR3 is CASSLGFF. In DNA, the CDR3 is TGTGCCAGCAGCTTAGGATTCTTC. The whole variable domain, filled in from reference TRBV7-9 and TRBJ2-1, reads DTGVSQNPRHKITKRGQNVTFRCDPISEHNRLYWYRQTLGQGPEFLTYFQNEAQLEKSRLLSDRFSAERPKGSFSTLEIQRTEQGDSAMYLCASSLGFFGPGTRLTVL.

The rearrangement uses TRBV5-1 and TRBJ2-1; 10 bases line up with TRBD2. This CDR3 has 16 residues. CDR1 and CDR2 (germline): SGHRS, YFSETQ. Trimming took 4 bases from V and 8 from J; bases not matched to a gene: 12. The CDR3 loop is CASSPTPSGSRDEQFF. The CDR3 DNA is TGCGCCAGCAGCCCGACCCCTAGCGGGAGTCGAGATGAGCAGTTCTTC.

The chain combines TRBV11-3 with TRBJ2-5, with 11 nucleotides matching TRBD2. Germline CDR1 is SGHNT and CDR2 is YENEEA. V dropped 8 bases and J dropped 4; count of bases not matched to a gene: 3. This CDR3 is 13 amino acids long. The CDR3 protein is CASALAGVETQYF. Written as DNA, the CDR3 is TGTGCCAGCGCACTAGCGGGGGTAGAGACCCAGTACTTC.

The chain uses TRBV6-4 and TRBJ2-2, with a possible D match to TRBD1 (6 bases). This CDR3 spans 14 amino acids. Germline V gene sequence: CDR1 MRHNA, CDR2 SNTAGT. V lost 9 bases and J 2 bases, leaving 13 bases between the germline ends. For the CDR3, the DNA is TGTGCCAGGCTGACAGGAAGAAACACCGGGGAGCTGTTTTTT. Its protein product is CARLTGRNTGELFF.

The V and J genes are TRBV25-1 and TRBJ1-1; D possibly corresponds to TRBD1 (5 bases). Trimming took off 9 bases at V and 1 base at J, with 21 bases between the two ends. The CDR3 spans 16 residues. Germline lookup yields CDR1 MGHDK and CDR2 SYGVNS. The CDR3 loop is CARVSERTSENTEAFF. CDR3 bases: TGTGCCAGGGTCTCCGAAAGGACATCCGAGAACACTGAAGCTTTCTTT. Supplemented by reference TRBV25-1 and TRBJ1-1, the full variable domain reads EADIYQTPRYLVIGTGKKITLECSQTMGHDKMYWYQQDPGMELHLIHYSYGVNSTEKGDLSSESTVSRIRTEHFPLTLESARPSHTSQYLCARVSERTSENTEAFFGQGTRLTVV.

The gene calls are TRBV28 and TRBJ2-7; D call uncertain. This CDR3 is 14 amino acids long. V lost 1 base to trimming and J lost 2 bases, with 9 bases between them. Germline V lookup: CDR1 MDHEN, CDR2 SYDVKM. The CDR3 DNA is TGTGCCAGCAGTTTATCGGCAGTTCCCTACGAGCAGTACTTC. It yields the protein CASSLSAVPYEQYF. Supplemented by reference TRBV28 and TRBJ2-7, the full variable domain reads DVKVTQSSRYLVKRTGEKVFLECVQDMDHENMFWYRQDPGLGLRLIYFSYDVKMKEKGDIPEGYSVSREKKERFSLILESASTNQTSMYLCASSLSAVPYEQYFGPGTRLTVT.

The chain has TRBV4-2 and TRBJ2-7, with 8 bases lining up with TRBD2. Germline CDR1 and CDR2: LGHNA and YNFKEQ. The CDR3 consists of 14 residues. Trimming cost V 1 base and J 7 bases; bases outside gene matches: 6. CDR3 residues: CASSQGAGAGEQYF. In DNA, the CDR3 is TGTGCCAGCAGCCAAGGAGCGGGAGCAGGTGAGCAGTACTTC.

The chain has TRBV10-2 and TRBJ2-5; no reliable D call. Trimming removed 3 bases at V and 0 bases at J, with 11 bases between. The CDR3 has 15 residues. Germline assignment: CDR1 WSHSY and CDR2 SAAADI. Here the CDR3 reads CASSDSADNQETQYF. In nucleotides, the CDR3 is TGCGCCAGCAGTGACTCTGCAGACAACCAAGAGACCCAGTACTTC.

The DNA for the CDR3 is TGTGCCAGCAGCCCAGGGGGCACCATCTATGGCTACACCTTC. Amino acid sequence: CASSPGGTIYGYTF. The chain recombines TRBV9 with TRBJ1-2, with TRBD1 identical over 8 bases. The germline V gene has CDR1 SGDLS and CDR2 YYNGEE. V trimming: 4 bases; J trimming: 4 bases; junction bases outside the gene matches: 6. The CDR3 has 14 residues.

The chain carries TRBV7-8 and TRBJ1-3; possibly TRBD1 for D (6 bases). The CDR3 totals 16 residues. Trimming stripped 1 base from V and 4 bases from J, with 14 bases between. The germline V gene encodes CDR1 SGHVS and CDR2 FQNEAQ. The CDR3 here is CASSLVLGAPGNTIYF. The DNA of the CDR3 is TGTGCCAGCAGCTTAGTTTTGGGGGCGCCAGGAAACACCATATATTTT.

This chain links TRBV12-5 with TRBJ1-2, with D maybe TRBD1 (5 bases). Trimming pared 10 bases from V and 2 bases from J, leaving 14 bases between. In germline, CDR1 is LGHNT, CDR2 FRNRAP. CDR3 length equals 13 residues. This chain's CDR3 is CAINSGDNYGYTF. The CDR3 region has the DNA TGTGCTATAAACTCCGGGGACAACTATGGCTACACCTTC.

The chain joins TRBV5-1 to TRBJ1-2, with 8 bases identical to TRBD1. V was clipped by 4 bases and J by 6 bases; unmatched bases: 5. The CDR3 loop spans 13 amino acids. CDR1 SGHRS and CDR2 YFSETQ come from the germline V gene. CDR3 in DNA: TGCGCCAGCAGCCTTCAGGGGGCTGATGGCTACACCTTC. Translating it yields CASSLQGADGYTF.